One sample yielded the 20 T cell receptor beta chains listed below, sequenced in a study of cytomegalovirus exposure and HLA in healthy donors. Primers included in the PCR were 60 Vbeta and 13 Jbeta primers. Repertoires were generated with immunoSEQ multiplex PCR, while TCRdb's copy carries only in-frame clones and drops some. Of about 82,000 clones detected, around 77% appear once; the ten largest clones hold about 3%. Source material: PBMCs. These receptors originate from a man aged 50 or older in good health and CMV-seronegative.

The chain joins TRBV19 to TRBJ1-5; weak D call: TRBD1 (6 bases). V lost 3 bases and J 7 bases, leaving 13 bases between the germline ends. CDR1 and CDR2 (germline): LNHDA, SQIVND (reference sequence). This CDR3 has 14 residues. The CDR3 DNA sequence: TGTGCCAGTAGTATCGCTGGGGGCTACCAGCCCCAGCATTTT. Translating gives CASSIAGGYQPQHF.

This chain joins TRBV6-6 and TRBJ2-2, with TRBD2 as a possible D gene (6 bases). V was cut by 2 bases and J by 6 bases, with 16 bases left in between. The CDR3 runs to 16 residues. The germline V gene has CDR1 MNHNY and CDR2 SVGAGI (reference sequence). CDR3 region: CASSYRGPGEAGELFF. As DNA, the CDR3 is TGTGCCAGCAGTTACCGCGGCCCGGGGGAAGCCGGGGAGCTGTTTTTT.

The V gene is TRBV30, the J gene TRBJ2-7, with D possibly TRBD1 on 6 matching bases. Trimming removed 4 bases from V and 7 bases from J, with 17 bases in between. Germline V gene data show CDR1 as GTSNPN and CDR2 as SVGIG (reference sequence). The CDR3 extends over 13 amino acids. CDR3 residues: CAWIGRGMTEQYF. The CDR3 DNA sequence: TGTGCCTGGATCGGCAGGGGAATGACGGAGCAGTACTTC.

The CDR3 reads CASSLGDNPNTQYF. CDR3 DNA sequence: TGTGCCAGCAGTTTAGGGGACAACCCCAATACGCAGTATTTT. The chain links TRBV27 to TRBJ2-3, with D possibly being TRBD1 (6 bases). Looked up from germline, CDR1 is MNHEY and CDR2 is SMNVEV (reference sequence). The V end lost 2 bases, the J end lost 7 bases, and 13 bases lay between the germline ends. The CDR3 is 14 residues long.

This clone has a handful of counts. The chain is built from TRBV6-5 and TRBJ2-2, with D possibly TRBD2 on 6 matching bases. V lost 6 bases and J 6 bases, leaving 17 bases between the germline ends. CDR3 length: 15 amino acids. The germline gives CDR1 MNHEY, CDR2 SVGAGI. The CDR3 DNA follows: TGTGCCAGCAGAACAGCCGGGCTAGCGTCCGGGGAGCTGTTTTTT. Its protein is CASRTAGLASGELFF.

The CDR3: CASSRQAYTEAFF. The CDR3 nucleotides are TGTGCCAGCAGCAGACAGGCCTACACTGAAGCTTTCTTT. The chain couples TRBV27 to TRBJ1-1, with D possibly matching TRBD1 (6 bases). The CDR3 covers 13 residues. Trimming shortened V by 6 bases and J by 3 bases, and 11 bases separated the two germline ends. Germline V gene sequence: CDR1 MNHEY, CDR2 SMNVEV (reference sequence).

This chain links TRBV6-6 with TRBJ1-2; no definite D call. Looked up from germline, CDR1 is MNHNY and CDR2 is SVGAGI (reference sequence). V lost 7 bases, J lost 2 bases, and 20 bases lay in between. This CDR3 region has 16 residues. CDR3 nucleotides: TGTGCCAGCATCAGTAGGTTGGGCCGCGGGAACTATGGCTACACCTTC. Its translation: CASISRLGRGNYGYTF.

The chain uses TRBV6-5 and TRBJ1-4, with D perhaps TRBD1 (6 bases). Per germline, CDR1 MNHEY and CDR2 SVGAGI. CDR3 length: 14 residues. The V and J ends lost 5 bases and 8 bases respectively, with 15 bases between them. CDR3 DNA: TGTGCCAGCAGTAAACTCGGACAGTTCGAAAAACTGTTTTTT. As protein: CASSKLGQFEKLFF.

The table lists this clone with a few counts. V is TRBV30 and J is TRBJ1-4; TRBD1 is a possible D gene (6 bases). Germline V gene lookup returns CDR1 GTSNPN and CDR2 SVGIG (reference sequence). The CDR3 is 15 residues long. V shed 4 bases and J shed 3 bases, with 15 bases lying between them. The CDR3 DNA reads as TGTGCCTGGATCGTTACAGGGAGGGCTAATGAAAAACTGTTTTTT. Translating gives CAWIVTGRANEKLFF. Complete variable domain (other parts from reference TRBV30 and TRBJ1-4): SQTIHQWPATLVQPVGSPLSLECTVEGTSNPNLYWYRQAAGRGLQLLFYSVGIGQISSEVPQNLSASRPQDRQFILSSKKLLLSDSGFYLCAWIVTGRANEKLFFGSGTQLSVL.

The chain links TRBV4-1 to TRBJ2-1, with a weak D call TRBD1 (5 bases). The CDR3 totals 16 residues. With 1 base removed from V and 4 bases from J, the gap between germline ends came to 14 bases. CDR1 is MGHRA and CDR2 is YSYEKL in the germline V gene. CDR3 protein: CASSQVPQGKYNEQFF. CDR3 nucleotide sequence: TGCGCCAGCAGCCAAGTTCCGCAGGGCAAGTACAATGAGCAGTTCTTC.

Here the CDR3 reads CASSQGTGTGRFYGYTF. The CDR3 DNA is TGCGCCAGCAGCCAGGGGACCGGGACAGGAAGATTCTATGGCTACACCTTC. The J gene is TRBJ1-2, the V gene TRBV4-1; the match to TRBD1 covers 8 bases. V lost 3 bases, J lost 4 bases, and 13 bases stayed unmatched. Germline V gene data show CDR1 as MGHRA and CDR2 as YSYEKL. The CDR3 totals 17 residues.

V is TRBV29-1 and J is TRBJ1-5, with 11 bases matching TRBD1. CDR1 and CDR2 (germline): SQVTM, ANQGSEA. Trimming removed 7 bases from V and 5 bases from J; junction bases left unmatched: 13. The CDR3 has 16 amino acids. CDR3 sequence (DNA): TGCAGCGCCGTAGGACAGGGGGCCGTGGGTGATCAGCCCCAGCATTTT. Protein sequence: CSAVGQGAVGDQPQHF.

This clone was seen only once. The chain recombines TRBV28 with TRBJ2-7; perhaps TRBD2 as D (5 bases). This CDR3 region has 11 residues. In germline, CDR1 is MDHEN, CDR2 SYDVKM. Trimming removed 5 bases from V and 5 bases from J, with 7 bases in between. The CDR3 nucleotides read TGTGCCAGCAGTGACGGGAACGAGCAGTACTTC. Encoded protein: CASSDGNEQYF.

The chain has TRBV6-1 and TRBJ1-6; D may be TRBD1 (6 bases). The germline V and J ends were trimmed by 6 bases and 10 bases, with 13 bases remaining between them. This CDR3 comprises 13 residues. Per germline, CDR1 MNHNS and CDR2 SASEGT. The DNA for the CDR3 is TGTGCCAGCAGGGACTCAGGGGCATCACCCCTCCACTTT. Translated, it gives CASRDSGASPLHF.

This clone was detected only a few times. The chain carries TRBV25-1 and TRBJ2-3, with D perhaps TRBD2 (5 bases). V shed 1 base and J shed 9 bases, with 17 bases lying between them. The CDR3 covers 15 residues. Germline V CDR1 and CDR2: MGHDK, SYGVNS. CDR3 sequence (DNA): TGTGCCAGCAGTGAATTATCCAACCTCGGACTGACGCAGTATTTT. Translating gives CASSELSNLGLTQYF.

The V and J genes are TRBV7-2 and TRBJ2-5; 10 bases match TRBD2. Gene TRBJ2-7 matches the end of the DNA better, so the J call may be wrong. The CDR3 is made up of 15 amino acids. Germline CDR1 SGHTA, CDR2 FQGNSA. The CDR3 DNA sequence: TGTGCCAGCAGCCCCTATAGCGGGGGGATCGGCGAGCAGTACTTC. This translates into CASSPYSGGIGEQYF.

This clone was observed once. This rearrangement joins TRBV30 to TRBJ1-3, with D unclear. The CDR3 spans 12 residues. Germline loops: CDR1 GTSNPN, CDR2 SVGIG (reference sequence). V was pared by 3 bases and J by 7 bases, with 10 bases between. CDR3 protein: CAWRLYGNTIYF. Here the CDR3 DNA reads TGTGCCTGGAGGCTATACGGGAACACCATATATTTT. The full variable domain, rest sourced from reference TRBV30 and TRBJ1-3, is SQTIHQWPATLVQPVGSPLSLECTVEGTSNPNLYWYRQAAGRGLQLLFYSVGIGQISSEVPQNLSASRPQDRQFILSSKKLLLSDSGFYLCAWRLYGNTIYFGEGSWLTVV.

CDR3 region: CASSFRLGDEQYF. The CDR3 DNA is TGTGCCAGCAGCTTCCGGCTGGGCGACGAGCAGTACTTC. The chain is built from TRBV7-2 and TRBJ2-7, with D unresolved. V was trimmed by 3 bases and J by 5 bases, leaving 11 bases between them. The germline gives CDR1 SGHTA, CDR2 FQGNSA. The CDR3 extends over 13 amino acids.

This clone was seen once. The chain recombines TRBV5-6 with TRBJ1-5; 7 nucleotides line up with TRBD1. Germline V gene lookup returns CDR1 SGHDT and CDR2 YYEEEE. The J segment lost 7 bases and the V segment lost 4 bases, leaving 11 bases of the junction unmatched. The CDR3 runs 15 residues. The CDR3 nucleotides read TGTGCCAGCAGCCTGCTGGCAGGGGGTAGACAGCCCCAGCATTTT. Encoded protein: CASSLLAGGRQPQHF.

The CDR3 sequence is CASSLRQTTNEKLFF. CDR3 bases: TGTGCCAGCAGCTTAAGACAGACAACTAATGAAAAACTGTTTTTT. The gene calls are TRBV13 and TRBJ1-4, with TRBD1 as a possible D gene (5 bases). CDR1 is PRHDT, CDR2 FYEKMQ, per germline (reference sequence). Trimming removed 2 bases at V and 0 bases at J, with 7 bases between. The CDR3 length is 15 residues.